Below are 12 T cell receptor beta chains sequenced from a single sample in a study of blood T cell repertoires in COVID-19. The table came from immunoSEQ multiplex PCR; TCRdb's copy has only in-frame clones and leaves some out. The sample includes approximately 200,000 clones, approximately 80% seen only once; the top ten take 1.3%. The sample was PBMCs or T cells enriched from blood (not recorded which). The receptors come from a woman in her forties with acute COVID-19.

This chain uses TRBV9 with TRBJ1-6; unclear D gene. Trimming removed 3 bases at V and 4 bases at J, with 5 bases between. The CDR3 consists of 13 residues. Germline values: CDR1 SGDLS, CDR2 YYNGEE. The CDR3 DNA reads as TGTGCCAGCAGCGCCGTTTATAATTCACCCCTCCACTTT. This encodes CASSAVYNSPLHF.

This clone was recorded a few times. The chain carries TRBV2 and TRBJ1-1, with a weak D call TRBD1 (5 bases). V lost 6 bases to trimming and J lost 6 bases, with 11 bases between them. Per the germline V gene, CDR1 is SNHLY and CDR2 is FYNNEI. This CDR3 is 12 amino acids long. The CDR3 sequence is CASRFRAPEAFF. Written as DNA, the CDR3 is TGTGCCAGCAGATTCAGGGCTCCTGAAGCTTTCTTT.

The chain employs TRBV29-1 and TRBJ1-1, with 9 bases lining up with TRBD1. V dropped 7 bases and J dropped 2; count of bases not matched to a gene: 5. CDR1 and CDR2 from the germline V gene are SQVTM and ANQGSEA. CDR3 size: 13 residues. The CDR3 loop is CSAQGARNTEAFF. The DNA of the CDR3 is TGCAGCGCACAGGGGGCGCGAAACACTGAAGCTTTCTTT.

The chain joins TRBV6-5 to TRBJ2-1; unclear D gene. This CDR3 spans 15 amino acids. Trimming shortened V by 7 bases and J by 2 bases, and 15 bases separated the two germline ends. Germline V gene lookup returns CDR1 MNHEY and CDR2 SVGAGI. The CDR3 spells CASNARRGAYNEQFF. The CDR3 nucleotides read TGTGCCAGCAACGCGCGGCGCGGTGCCTACAATGAGCAGTTCTTC.

The J gene is TRBJ2-1, the V gene TRBV9; 12 bases line up with TRBD2. V shed 3 bases and J 7 bases; nucleotides not matched to a gene: 2. Germline V gives CDR1 SGDLS, CDR2 YYNGEE. There are 14 residues in the CDR3. The CDR3 nucleotides read TGTGCCAGCAGCGGTACTAGCGGGGGGAATGAGCAGTTCTTC. Its translation is CASSGTSGGNEQFF.

The chain employs TRBV28 and TRBJ1-5; D not resolved. Deletions cut 8 bases from V and 0 bases from J, with 8 bases between. CDR1 and CDR2 from the germline V gene are MDHEN and SYDVKM. The CDR3 is 13 amino acids. CDR3 DNA sequence: TGTGCCAGCGGGAGGGATAGCAATCAGCCCCAGCATTTT. Encoded protein: CASGRDSNQPQHF.

CDR3 nucleotide sequence: TGTGCCAGCAGCATCACCGGGACTACAAACTACGAGCAGTACTTC. It yields the protein CASSITGTTNYEQYF. This sequence joins TRBV5-5 and TRBJ2-7; 7 bases match TRBD2. The trim removed 4 bases at V and 3 bases at J, leaving 10 bases unmatched. Germline CDR1 reads SGHKS; CDR2 reads YYEKEE (reference sequence). This CDR3 contains 15 residues.

The CDR3 protein is CASSQRGGGSEKLFF. The CDR3 nucleotides are TGTGCCAGCAGCCAGCGTGGGGGGGGAAGTGAAAAACTGTTTTTT. V is TRBV3-1 (or the pseudogene TRBV3-2) and J is TRBJ1-4; perhaps TRBD1 as D (5 bases). The V gene's germline CDR1 is LGHDT and CDR2 YNNKEL (reference sequence). V was trimmed by 3 bases and J by 7 bases, leaving 15 bases between them. The CDR3 covers 15 residues.

The rearrangement uses TRBV3-1 (or the pseudogene TRBV3-2) and TRBJ2-7; D perhaps matches TRBD2 (7 bases). The CDR3 contains 13 residues. Per germline, CDR1 LGHDT and CDR2 YNNKEL (reference sequence). V dropped 4 bases and J dropped 3 bases, with 10 bases sitting between them. CDR3 residues: CASSLGGHYEQYF. As DNA, the CDR3 is TGTGCCAGCAGCCTGGGGGGGCACTACGAGCAGTACTTC.

This clone has more than one count but fewer than ten. The rearrangement uses TRBV11-2 and TRBJ1-6; 9 bases agree with TRBD1. V was clipped by 5 bases and J by 7 bases; unmatched bases: 6. The length of the CDR3 is 15 residues. The germline V gene encodes CDR1 SGHAT and CDR2 FQNNGV. CDR3 DNA: TGTGCCAGCAGCGCAGCCGGGACAGGGAATTCACCCCTCCACTTT. Its translation: CASSAAGTGNSPLHF.

This chain connects TRBV29-1 to TRBJ1-2, with 9 bases aligning to TRBD1. Germline trimming cut 6 bases from V and 8 bases from J; bases unmatched to any gene: 10. CDR1 and CDR2 (germline): SQVTM, ANQGSEA. The CDR3 is made up of 13 amino acids. As DNA, the CDR3 is TGCAGCGTCACAGACCGGGACAGGGACGGCTACACCTTC. It encodes CSVTDRDRDGYTF.

This clone was detected only once. The CDR3 bases are TGTGCCAGCAGCCAAGGGACAGGGGGCATGGGCCAGCATTTT. Protein: CASSQGTGGMGQHF. The V and J genes are TRBV3-1 (or the pseudogene TRBV3-2) and TRBJ1-5; 11 bases align to TRBD1. This CDR3 is 14 amino acids long. The J segment lost 12 bases and the V segment lost 1 base, leaving 5 bases of the junction unmatched. CDR1 and CDR2 (germline): LGHDT, YNNKEL (reference sequence).